In its sample, the clone carrying this T cell receptor beta chain was seen once. The germline CDR1 and CDR2 sequences are MDHEN and SYDVKM. The CDR3 runs to 17 residues. The V gene lost 5 bases and the J gene lost 2 bases, with 21 bases spanning the gap. This sample is drawn from a study of cytotoxic CD8 clonotypes in ibrutinib-treated CLL. Sequencing was performed with immunoSEQ multiplex PCR; in TCRdb, only in-frame clones are kept and a portion is missing. The sample has about 140,000 clones; 80% to 95% are singletons. The receptor comes from a human donor with chronic lymphocytic leukemia. Sequenced material: PBMCs, taken after 12 months of ibrutinib treatment. The chain has TRBV28 and TRBJ1-2; D might be TRBD1 (5 bases). This chain's CDR3 is CASSRSWGGNTNYGYTF. CDR3 nucleotides: TGTGCCAGCAGTCGCTCGTGGGGGGGGAACACGAACTATGGCTACACCTTC.